A single sample is the source of the 9 T cell receptor beta chains below, sequenced in a study of T cells in Graves' hyperthyroidism and ophthalmopathy. Template material for amplifying TCR beta CDR3 regions consisted of RNA transcripts. Initially, a first-round RT-PCR of the TCR CDR3 employed the HTBI primer set. TCRdb ran MiXCR on the multiplex PCR reads and lists one entry per CDR3 protein. The table has 450,000 to 600,000 distinct CDR3 sequences, around 15% seen once. The sample taken for sequencing was blood. Receptor source: a woman in her thirties or forties with Graves' hyperthyroidism.

This clonotype was seen a few times. The chain uses TRBV10-2 and TRBJ2-5; D call uncertain. CDR3 size: 13 residues. Germline CDR1 and CDR2: WSHSY and SAAADI. Trimming removed 6 bases at V and 4 bases at J, with 12 bases between. The CDR3 sequence: CASSPQRPETQYF. The CDR3 DNA is TGCGCCAGCAGCCCTCAACGCCCAGAGACCCAGTACTTC.

J is TRBJ2-7 and V is TRBV7-2; 10 bases align to TRBD2. Trimming took 5 bases from V and 3 from J; bases not matched to a gene: 7. The CDR3 has 15 amino acids. Germline CDR1 SGHTA, CDR2 FQGNSA. The CDR3 region has the DNA TGTGCCAGCAGCCGTTCGACTAGCGGGTTCTACGAGCAGTACTTC. It encodes CASSRSTSGFYEQYF. Full variable domain (rest looked up from reference TRBV7-2 and TRBJ2-7): GAGVSQSPSNKVTEKGKDVELRCDPISGHTALYWYRQSLGQGLEFLIYFQGNSAPDKSGLPSDRFSAERTGGSVSTLTIQRTQQEDSAVYLCASSRSTSGFYEQYFGPGTRLTVT.

This clonotype was observed a handful of times. The rearrangement joins TRBV9 to TRBJ2-7, with TRBD2 as a possible D gene (6 bases). Germline-derived CDR1 and CDR2 are SGDLS and YYNGEE. CDR3 length equals 21 residues. Trimming removed 6 bases from V and 0 bases from J, with 34 bases in between. The CDR3 DNA follows: TGTGCCAGCAACATCCAACTCCCCGGGGGTCGTACCTCAATAACCTCCTACGAGCAGTACTTC. It codes for CASNIQLPGGRTSITSYEQYF.

Many counts were recorded for this clonotype. V gene TRBV28 combines with J gene TRBJ1-1; 10 nucleotides line up with TRBD1. The CDR3 runs 13 residues. The V and J ends lost 5 bases and 10 bases, in that order; junction bases with no gene match: 7. The germline V gene has CDR1 MDHEN and CDR2 SYDVKM. CDR3 nucleotide sequence: TGTGCCAGCAGTCTGACAGGGGGCGAGGGAGCTTTCTTT. It encodes CASSLTGGEGAFF.

Only a few counts were recorded for this clonotype. The V gene is TRBV3-1, the J gene TRBJ1-2, with 10 bases identical to TRBD1. Germline trimming cut 1 base from V and 5 bases from J; bases unmatched to any gene: 7. The CDR3 spans 16 residues. Per germline, CDR1 LGHDT and CDR2 YNNKEL (reference sequence). The CDR3 sequence: CASSQAGGTGDYGYTF. CDR3 coding DNA: TGTGCCAGCAGCCAAGCCGGCGGGACAGGGGATTATGGCTACACCTTC.

The J gene is TRBJ2-3, the V gene TRBV20-1; the match to TRBD2 covers 9 bases. V was pared by 0 bases and J by 1 base, with 5 bases of the junction left unmatched. The V gene's germline CDR1 is DFQATT and CDR2 SNEGSKA (reference sequence). The length of the CDR3 is 16 residues. The CDR3 DNA reads as TGCAGTGCTAGAGATCCCAGGACTAGCGGCACAGATACGCAGTATTTT. Its protein is CSARDPRTSGTDTQYF.

V is TRBV9 and J is TRBJ2-5, with D unclear. In germline, CDR1 is SGDLS, CDR2 YYNGEE. CDR3 size: 14 residues. V lost 2 bases and J lost 1, with 9 bases in between. CDR3 nucleotide sequence: TGTGCCAGCAGCGTCGCGGCAGGCCAAGAGACCCAGTACTTC. It specifies CASSVAAGQETQYF.

This clonotype was observed many times. A much larger clonotype is one base distant, so this may be a read error. Written as DNA, the CDR3 is TGTGCCAGCAGCGTTCTGAACACTGGAGCTTTCTTT. It yields the protein CASSVLNTGAFF. The genes are TRBV3-1 and TRBJ1-1, with D uncertain. Germline assignment: CDR1 LGHDT and CDR2 YNNKEL (reference sequence). The CDR3 contains 12 residues.

The chain has TRBV10-3 and TRBJ2-7, with D perhaps matching TRBD2 (6 bases). CDR1 and CDR2 from the germline V gene are ENHRY and SYGVKD. CDR3 size: 16 residues. V was shortened by 3 bases and J by 3 bases, with 18 bases between the two germline ends. This chain's CDR3 is CAISDIWGDANYEQYF. The DNA for the CDR3 is TGTGCCATCAGTGACATTTGGGGGGATGCAAACTACGAGCAGTACTTC.